A selection of T cell receptor beta chains follows, all from one sample in a study of T cells after yellow fever vaccination. TCRdb reprocessed the 5' RACE reads via MiXCR and lists one record per CDR3 protein. The repertoire has 95,000 to 150,000 distinct CDR3 sequences, 6.5% to 8% of them found once; the top ten carry roughly 2.5%. This sample comprised CD4+ T cells sorted from PBMCs, obtained about 10 days after the first yellow fever vaccination. The receptors derive from a man aged 18 to 29 who received the YFV17D yellow fever vaccine. Each CDR3 is given with its conserved first and last residue. D genes are given only for firm matches. Clone size is not always given. Where it is, it says once, few, many or a class for expanded clones.

J gene | clone size | D gene | V gene | CDR3 protein | CDR3 DNA
TRBJ1-6 | many | . | TRBV30 | CAWGRGALHF | TGTGCCTGGGGCCGGGGGGCCCTCCACTTT
TRBJ2-5 | many | . | TRBV6-1 | CASSNLRTNQETQYF | TGTGCCAGCAGCAACCTCCGGACAAACCAAGAGACCCAGTACTTC
TRBJ1-1 | many | . | TRBV10-3 | CAISGQREGTEAFF | TGTGCCATCAGTGGACAAAGAGAGGGCACTGAAGCTTTCTTT
TRBJ2-1 | many | . | TRBV7-8 | CASSRDLQFF | TGTGCCAGCAGCCGGGACCTGCAGTTCTTC
TRBJ2-2 | few | . | TRBV25-1 | CASRTRGALDTGELFF | TGTGCCAGCAGGACACGGGGGGCTTTAGACACCGGGGAGCTGTTTTTT
TRBJ1-1 | few | TRBD1 | TRBV7-6 | CASSSWTGNTEAFF | TGTGCCAGCAGCTCATGGACAGGAAACACTGAAGCTTTCTTT
TRBJ2-1 | many | TRBD2 | TRBV12-3/TRBV12-4 | CASSLSGDYNEQFF | TGTGCCAGCAGCCTTAGCGGGGACTACAATGAGCAGTTCTTC
TRBJ1-6 | . | TRBD1 | TRBV28 | CASNFGGAPTGIGKPLHF | TGTGCCAGCAACTTCGGGGGGGCCCCGACAGGGATCGGCAAACCCCTCCACTTT
TRBJ2-7 | many | TRBD1 | TRBV7-2 | CASSLGTGGRQYF | TGTGCCAGCAGCTTGGGGACAGGGGGTAGGCAGTACTTC
TRBJ1-2 | many | TRBD1 | TRBV10-3 | CAIKPLAGTGKEHGYTF | TGTGCCATCAAACCCCTGGCTGGGACAGGGAAGGAACATGGCTACACCTTC
TRBJ2-4 | many | TRBD1 | TRBV4-1 | CASSRPTGVVSKNIQYF | TGCGCCAGCAGCCGACCCACAGGGGTGGTGTCCAAAAACATTCAGTACTTC
TRBJ1-4 | . | . | TRBV20-1 | CSARDGMGGGEKLFF | TGCAGTGCTAGAGATGGGATGGGGGGGGGTGAAAAACTGTTTTTT
TRBJ1-1 | many | . | TRBV18 | CASSPPSTTNTEAFF | TGTGCCAGCTCACCACCGAGTACGACGAACACTGAAGCTTTCTTT
TRBJ1-1 | many | . | TRBV12-3/TRBV12-4 | CASTMWLGGTEAFF | TGTGCCAGCACTATGTGGTTAGGGGGCACTGAAGCTTTCTTT
TRBJ2-3 | many | . | TRBV12-3/TRBV12-4 | CASSRRDTQYF | TGTGCCAGCAGTCGAAGAGATACGCAGTATTTT
TRBJ2-5 | few | TRBD2 | TRBV11-1 | CASSFAGGPGFGQETQYF | TGTGCCAGCAGCTTTGCGGGGGGGCCCGGGTTCGGCCAAGAGACCCAGTACTTC
TRBJ2-3 | . | . | TRBV7-2 | CASRTTGTDTQYF | TGTGCCAGCAGGACAACAGGGACAGATACGCAGTATTTT
TRBJ2-5 | many | . | TRBV7-2 | CASSSARRETQYF | TGTGCCAGCAGCTCGGCCCGAAGAGAGACCCAGTACTTC
TRBJ2-3 | many | TRBD2 | TRBV24-1 | CATSSGLVADTQYF | TGTGCCACCAGTTCAGGACTAGTCGCAGATACGCAGTATTTT
TRBJ2-1 | many | . | TRBV20-1 | CSAREGFYNEQFF | TGCAGTGCTAGAGAGGGGTTCTACAATGAGCAGTTCTTC
TRBJ1-6 | many | TRBD1 | TRBV6-5 | CATTFLQLSRDRGRHLHF | TGTGCCACCACATTCCTACAATTGTCCCGGGACAGGGGTAGGCACCTCCACTTT
TRBJ1-1 | many | . | TRBV7-2 | CASSSGQVAFF | TGTGCCAGCAGCTCGGGGCAGGTCGCTTTCTTT
TRBJ2-4 | . | . | TRBV5-4 | CASRGTGLAKNIQYF | TGTGCCAGCAGGGGGACGGGCCTAGCCAAAAACATTCAGTACTTC
TRBJ1-4 | many | . | TRBV28 | CASSPVGIQGATNEKLFF | TGTGCCAGCAGTCCGGTGGGGATACAGGGTGCAACTAATGAAAAACTGTTTTTT
TRBJ1-1 | many | . | TRBV9 | CASSVEPNGVTEAFF | TGTGCCAGCAGCGTGGAGCCCAATGGGGTCACTGAAGCTTTCTTT
TRBJ2-1 | many | . | TRBV7-8 | CASSSTGLEQFF | TGTGCCAGCAGCTCTACGGGGTTGGAGCAGTTCTTC
TRBJ2-2 | many | . | TRBV24-1 | CATSDTGELFF | TGTGCCACCTCCGACACCGGGGAGCTGTTTTTT
TRBJ1-4 | many | . | TRBV12-3/TRBV12-4 | CASSFSGLTNEKLFF | TGTGCCAGCAGTTTTAGTGGACTGACTAATGAAAAACTGTTTTTT